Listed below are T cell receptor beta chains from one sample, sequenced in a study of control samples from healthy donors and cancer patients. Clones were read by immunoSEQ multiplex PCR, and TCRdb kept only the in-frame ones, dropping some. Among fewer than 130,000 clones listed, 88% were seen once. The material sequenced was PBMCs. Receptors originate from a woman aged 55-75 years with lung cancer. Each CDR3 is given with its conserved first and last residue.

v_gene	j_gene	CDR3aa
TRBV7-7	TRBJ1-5	CASSLDRDQPQHF
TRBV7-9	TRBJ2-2	CASTNRDLTGELFF
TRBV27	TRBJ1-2	CASRGTGLDYGYTF
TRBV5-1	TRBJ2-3	CASSLFTDTQYF
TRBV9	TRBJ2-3	CASSVEVYSTDTQYF
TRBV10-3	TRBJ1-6	CAISEQGGSPLHF
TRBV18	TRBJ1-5	CASSGQKYQPQHF
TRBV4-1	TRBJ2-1	CASSRSAGLAGAYNEQFF
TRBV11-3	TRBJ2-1	CASSLVERYNEQFF
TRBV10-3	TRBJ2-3	CAISESRGTDTQYF
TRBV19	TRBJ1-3	CASADSYQSSGNTIYF
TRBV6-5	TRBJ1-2	CASSSGLTLGGYTF
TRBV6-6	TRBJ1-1	CASGGNTEAFF
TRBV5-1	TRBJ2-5	CASSSTGEGQETQYF
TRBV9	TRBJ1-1	CASSYGQGTMNTEAFF
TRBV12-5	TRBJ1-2	CASGSARHYGYTF
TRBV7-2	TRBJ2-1	CASSPRASGRWPFF
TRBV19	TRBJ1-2	CASSIRRGEFYLF
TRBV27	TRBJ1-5	CASSSRDFNQPQHF
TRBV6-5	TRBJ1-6	CASSYRNSPPNSPLHF
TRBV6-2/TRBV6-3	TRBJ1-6	CASSYPADSPYSPLHF
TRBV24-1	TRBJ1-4	CATSDPDRVPEKLFF
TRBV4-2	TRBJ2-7	CASSQEQGPTYEQYF
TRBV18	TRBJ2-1	CASSPPRGTYNEQFF
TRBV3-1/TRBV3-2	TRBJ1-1	CASSQGSGTGVTEAFF
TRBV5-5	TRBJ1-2	CASSPDGFYGYTF
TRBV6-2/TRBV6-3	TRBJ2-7	CASSLPFGTEIYEQYF
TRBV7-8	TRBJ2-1	CASSSDSSYNEQFF
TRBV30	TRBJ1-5	CAWSRGSNQPQHF
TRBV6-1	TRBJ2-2	CASSEGTIHTGELFF
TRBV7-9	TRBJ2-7	CASSQGQGGSYEQYF
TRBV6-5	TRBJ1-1	CASSYSIRAFPEAFF
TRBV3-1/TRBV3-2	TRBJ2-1	CASSPPSQYNEQFF
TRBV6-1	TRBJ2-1	CASSDTQGLASEQFF
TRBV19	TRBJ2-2	CASSPPWMGGTGELFF
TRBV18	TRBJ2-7	CASSPSRGSSYEQYF
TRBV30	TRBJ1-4	CAGQGVKEKLFF
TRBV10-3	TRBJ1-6	CAISDRAANSPLHF
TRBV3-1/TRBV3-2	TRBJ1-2	CASSQGREPYGYTF
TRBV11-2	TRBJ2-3	CASSLVNPSTDTQYF
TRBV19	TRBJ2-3	CASREWTSGESDTQYF
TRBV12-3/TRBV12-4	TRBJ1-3	CASSLGAGNTIYF
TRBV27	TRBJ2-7	CASSKTGGLRYEQYF
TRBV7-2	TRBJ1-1	CASSLIRSAAEAFF